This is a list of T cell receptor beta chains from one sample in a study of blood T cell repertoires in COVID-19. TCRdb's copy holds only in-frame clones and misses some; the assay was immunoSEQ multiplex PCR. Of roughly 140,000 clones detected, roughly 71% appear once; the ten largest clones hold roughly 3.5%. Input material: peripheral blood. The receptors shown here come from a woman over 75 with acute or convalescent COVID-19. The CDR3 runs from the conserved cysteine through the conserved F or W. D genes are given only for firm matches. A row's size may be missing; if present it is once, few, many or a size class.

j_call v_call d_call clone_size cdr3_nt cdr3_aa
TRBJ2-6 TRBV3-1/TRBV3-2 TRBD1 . TGTGCCAGCAGCCAAGATCGGACAGGGGGCCGTGGGGCCAACGTCCTGACTTTC CASSQDRTGGRGANVLTF
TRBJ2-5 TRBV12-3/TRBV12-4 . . TGTGCCAGCAGTTACGGAGTTTATGAGACCCAGTACTTC CASSYGVYETQYF
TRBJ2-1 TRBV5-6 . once TGTGCCAGCAGCTTGGTGGGGGGTTACAATGAGCAGTTCTTC CASSLVGGYNEQFF
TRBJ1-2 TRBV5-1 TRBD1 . TGCGCCAGCAGCTATGGGGACAGAGCTAACTATGGCTACACCTTC CASSYGDRANYGYTF
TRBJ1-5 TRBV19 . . TGTGCCAGTAGTACTACAGGGATCAATCAGCCCCAGCATTTT CASSTTGINQPQHF
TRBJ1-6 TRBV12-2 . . TGTGCAAGTCGCGCGAACGGGAATGGCAATTCACCCCTCCACTTT CASRANGNGNSPLHF
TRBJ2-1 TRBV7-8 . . TGTGCCAGCACCAGTCTAGCGAAAACTAATGAGCAGTTCTTC CASTSLAKTNEQFF
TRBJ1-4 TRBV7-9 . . TGTGCCAGCAGCTTAGTTCGGGAAAATGAAAAACTGTTTTTT CASSLVRENEKLFF
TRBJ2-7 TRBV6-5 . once TGTGCCAGCAAAGTACACCAGACCTACGAGCAGTACTTC CASKVHQTYEQYF
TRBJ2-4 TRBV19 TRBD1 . TGTGCCAGTAGTATAGGGACAGGGGGCAAAAACATTCAGTACTTC CASSIGTGGKNIQYF
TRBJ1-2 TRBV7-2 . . TGTGCCAGCAGCTCCCCCGGGGGGAGATCCTATGGCTACACCTTC CASSSPGGRSYGYTF